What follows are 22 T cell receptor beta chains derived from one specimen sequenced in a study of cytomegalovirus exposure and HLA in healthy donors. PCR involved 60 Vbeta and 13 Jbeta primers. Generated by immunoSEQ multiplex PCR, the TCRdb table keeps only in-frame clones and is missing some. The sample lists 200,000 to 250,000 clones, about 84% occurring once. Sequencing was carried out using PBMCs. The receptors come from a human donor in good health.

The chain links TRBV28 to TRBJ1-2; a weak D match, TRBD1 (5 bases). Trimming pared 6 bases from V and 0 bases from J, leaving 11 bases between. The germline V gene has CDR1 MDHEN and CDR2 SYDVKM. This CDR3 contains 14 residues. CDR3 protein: CASSSRQSNYGYTF. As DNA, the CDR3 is TGTGCCAGCAGCTCCCGACAGTCTAACTATGGCTACACCTTC.

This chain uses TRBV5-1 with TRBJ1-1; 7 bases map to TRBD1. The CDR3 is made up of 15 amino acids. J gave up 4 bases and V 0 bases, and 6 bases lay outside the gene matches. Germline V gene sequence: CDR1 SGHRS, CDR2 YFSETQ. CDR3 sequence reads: CASSLVGGSGTEAFF. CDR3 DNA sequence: TGCGCCAGCAGCTTGGTAGGGGGCTCTGGCACTGAAGCTTTCTTT.

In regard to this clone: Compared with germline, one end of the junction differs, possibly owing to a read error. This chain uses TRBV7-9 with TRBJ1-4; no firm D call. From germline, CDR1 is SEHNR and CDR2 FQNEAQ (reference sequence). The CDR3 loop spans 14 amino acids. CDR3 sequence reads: CSSSPKSVDEKLFF. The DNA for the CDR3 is TGTTCCAGCAGCCCGAAGAGTGTAGATGAAAAACTGTTTTTT. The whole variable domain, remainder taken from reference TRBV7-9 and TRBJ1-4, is DTGVSQNPRHKITKRGQNVTFRCDPISEHNRLYWYRQTLGQGPEFLTYFQNEAQLEKSRLLSDRFSAERPKGSFSTLEIQRTEQGDSAMYLCSSSPKSVDEKLFFGSGTQLSVL.

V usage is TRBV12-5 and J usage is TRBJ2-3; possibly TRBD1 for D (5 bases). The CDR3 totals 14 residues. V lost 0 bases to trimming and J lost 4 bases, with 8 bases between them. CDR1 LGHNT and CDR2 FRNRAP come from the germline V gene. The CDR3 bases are TGTGCTAGTGGTTTGGTTAGGGGCGCAGATACGCAGTATTTT. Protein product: CASGLVRGADTQYF. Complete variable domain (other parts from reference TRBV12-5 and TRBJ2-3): DARVTQTPRHKVTEMGQEVTMRCQPILGHNTVFWYRQTMMQGLELLAYFRNRAPLDDSGMPKDRFSAEMPDATLATLKIQPSEPRDSAVYFCASGLVRGADTQYFGPGTRLTVL.

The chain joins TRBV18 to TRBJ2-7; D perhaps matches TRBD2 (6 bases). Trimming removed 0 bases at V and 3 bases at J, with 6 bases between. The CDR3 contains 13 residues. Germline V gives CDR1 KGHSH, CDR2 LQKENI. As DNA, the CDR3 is TGTGCCAGCTCACCACCGGGACTCTACGAGCAGTACTTC. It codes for CASSPPGLYEQYF.

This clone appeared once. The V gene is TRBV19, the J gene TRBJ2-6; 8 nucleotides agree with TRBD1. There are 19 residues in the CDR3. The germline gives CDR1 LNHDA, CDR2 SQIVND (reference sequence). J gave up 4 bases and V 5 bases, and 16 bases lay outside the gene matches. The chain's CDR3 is CASSHPTGQEVVGANVLTF. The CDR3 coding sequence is TGTGCCAGTAGTCACCCCACGGGACAGGAGGTCGTGGGGGCCAACGTCCTGACTTTC.

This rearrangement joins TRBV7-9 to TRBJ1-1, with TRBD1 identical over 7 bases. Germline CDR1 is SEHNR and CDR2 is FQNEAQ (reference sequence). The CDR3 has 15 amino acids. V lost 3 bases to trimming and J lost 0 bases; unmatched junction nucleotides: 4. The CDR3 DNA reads TGTGCCAGCAGCTTCACGGGACAGCTGAACACTGAAGCTTTCTTT. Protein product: CASSFTGQLNTEAFF.

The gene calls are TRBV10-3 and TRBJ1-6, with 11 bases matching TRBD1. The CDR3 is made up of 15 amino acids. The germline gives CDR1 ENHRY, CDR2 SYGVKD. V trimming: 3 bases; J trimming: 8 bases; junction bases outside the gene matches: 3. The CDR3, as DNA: TGTGCCATCAGTGAAGGACAGGGGGCTTATTCACCCCTCCACTTT. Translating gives CAISEGQGAYSPLHF.

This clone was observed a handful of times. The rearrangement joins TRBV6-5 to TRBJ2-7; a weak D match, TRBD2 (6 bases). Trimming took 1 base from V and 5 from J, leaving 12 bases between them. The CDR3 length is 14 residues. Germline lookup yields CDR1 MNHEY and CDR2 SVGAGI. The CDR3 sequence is CASSYYGSRDEQYF. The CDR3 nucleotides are TGTGCCAGCAGTTACTACGGGAGTAGGGACGAGCAGTACTTC.

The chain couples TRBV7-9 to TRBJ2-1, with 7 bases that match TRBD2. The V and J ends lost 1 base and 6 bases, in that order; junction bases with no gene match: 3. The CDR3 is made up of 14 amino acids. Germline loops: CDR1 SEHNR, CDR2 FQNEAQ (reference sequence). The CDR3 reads CASSLGLAFNEQFF. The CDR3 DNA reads TGTGCCAGCAGCTTAGGACTAGCCTTCAATGAGCAGTTCTTC.

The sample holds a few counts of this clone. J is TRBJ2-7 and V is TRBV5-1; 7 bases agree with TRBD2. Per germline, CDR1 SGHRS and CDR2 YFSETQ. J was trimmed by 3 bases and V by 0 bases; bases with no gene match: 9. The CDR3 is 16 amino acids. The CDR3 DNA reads TGCGCCAGCAGCTTGGCCTTCGTAGGCGGGAGCTACGAGCAGTACTTC. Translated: CASSLAFVGGSYEQYF.

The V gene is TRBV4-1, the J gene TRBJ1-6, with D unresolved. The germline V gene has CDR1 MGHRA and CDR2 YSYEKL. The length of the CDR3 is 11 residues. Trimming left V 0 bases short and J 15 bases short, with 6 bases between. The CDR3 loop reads CASSQDSRLHF. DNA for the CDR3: TGCGCCAGCAGCCAAGATTCTCGCCTCCACTTT.

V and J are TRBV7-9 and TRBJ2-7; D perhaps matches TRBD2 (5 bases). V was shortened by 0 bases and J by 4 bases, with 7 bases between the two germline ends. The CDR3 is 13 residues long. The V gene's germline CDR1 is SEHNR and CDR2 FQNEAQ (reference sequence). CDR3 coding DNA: TGTGCCAGCAGCTTAGCGAGGGCTTACGAGCAGTACTTC. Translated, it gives CASSLARAYEQYF.

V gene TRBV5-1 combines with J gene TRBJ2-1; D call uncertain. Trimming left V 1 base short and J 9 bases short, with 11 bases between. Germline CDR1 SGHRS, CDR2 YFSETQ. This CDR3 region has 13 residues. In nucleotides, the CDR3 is TGCGCCAGCAGCTTGAGTAGTAGTGGTGAGCAGTTCTTC. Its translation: CASSLSSSGEQFF.

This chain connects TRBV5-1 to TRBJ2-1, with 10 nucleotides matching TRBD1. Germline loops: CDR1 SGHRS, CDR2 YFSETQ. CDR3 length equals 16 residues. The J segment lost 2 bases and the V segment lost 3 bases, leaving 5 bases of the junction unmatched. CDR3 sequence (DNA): TGCGCCAGCAGCTCCACAGGGACAGGGGCCTACAATGAGCAGTTCTTC. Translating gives CASSSTGTGAYNEQFF.

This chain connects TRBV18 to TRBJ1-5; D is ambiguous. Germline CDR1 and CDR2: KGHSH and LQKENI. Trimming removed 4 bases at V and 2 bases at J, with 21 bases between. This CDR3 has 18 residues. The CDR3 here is CASSRRAAPSGGNQPQHF. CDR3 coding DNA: TGTGCCAGCTCACGGCGGGCCGCACCTAGTGGGGGCAATCAGCCCCAGCATTTT.

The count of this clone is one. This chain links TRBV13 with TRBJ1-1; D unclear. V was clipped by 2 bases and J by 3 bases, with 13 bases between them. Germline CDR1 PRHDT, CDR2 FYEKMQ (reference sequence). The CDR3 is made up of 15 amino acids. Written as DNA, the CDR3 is TGTGCCAGCAGCTTACGGCCAGGCTTACACACTGAAGCTTTCTTT. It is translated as CASSLRPGLHTEAFF.

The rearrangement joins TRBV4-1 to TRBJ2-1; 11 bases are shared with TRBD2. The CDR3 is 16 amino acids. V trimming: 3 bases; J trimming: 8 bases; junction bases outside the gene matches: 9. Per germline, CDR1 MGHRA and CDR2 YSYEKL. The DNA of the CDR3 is TGCGCCAGCAGCCAGATACTAGCGGGAGTTTCCCATGAGCAGTTCTTC. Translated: CASSQILAGVSHEQFF.

CDR3 sequence: CASSETSGRADTQYF. The CDR3, as DNA: TGTGCCAGCAGCGAGACTAGCGGGAGGGCCGACACGCAGTATTTT. The rearrangement links TRBV9 to TRBJ2-3; TRBD2 matches 14 bases. This CDR3 region has 15 residues. Germline lookup yields CDR1 SGDLS and CDR2 YYNGEE. The junction had 6 bases not matched to a gene; V was cut back by 3 bases and J by 9 bases.

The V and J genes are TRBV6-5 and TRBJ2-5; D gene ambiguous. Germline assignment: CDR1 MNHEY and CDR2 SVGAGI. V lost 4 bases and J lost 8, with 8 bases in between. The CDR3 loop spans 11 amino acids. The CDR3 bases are TGTGCCAGCAGTTCTGTTGTTACCCAGTACTTC. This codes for CASSSVVTQYF.

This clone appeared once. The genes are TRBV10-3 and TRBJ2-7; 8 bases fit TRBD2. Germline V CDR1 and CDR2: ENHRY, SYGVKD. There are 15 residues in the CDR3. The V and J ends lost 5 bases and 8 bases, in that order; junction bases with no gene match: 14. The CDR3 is CAISPQAGVNTQQYF. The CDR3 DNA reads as TGTGCCATCAGTCCCCAAGCGGGAGTTAACACCCAGCAGTACTTC.

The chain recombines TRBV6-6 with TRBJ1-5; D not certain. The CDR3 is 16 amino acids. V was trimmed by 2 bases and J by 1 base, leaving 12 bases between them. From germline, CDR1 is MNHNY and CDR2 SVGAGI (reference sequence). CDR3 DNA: TGTGCCAGCAGTTACGAGGGAGGAGGGAGCAATCAGCCCCAGCATTTT. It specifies CASSYEGGGSNQPQHF.